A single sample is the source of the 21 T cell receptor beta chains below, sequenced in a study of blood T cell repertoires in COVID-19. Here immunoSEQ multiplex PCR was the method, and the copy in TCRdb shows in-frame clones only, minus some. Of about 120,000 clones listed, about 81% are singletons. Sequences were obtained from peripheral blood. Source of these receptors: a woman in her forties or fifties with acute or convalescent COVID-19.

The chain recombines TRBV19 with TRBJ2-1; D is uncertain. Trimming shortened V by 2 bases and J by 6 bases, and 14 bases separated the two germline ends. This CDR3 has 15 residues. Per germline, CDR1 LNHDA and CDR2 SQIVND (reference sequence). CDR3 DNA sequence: TGTGCCAGTAGTATAACGACATCAGGCATCAATGAGCAGTTCTTC. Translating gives CASSITTSGINEQFF.

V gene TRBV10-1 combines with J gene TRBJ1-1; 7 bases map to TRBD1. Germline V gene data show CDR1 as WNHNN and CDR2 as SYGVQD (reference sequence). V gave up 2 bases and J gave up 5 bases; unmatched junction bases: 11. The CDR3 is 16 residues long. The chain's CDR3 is CASSENAGGQKTEAFF. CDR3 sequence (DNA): TGCGCCAGCAGTGAGAATGCAGGGGGGCAGAAAACTGAAGCTTTCTTT.

DNA for the CDR3: TGTGCCTCCGCAGGACAGAATGAGCAGTTCTTC. Residues: CASAGQNEQFF. The chain has TRBV10-3 and TRBJ2-1, with D perhaps matching TRBD1 (6 bases). Trimming stripped 11 bases from V and 7 bases from J, with 12 bases between. The CDR3 has 11 residues. Per the germline V gene, CDR1 is ENHRY and CDR2 is SYGVKD.

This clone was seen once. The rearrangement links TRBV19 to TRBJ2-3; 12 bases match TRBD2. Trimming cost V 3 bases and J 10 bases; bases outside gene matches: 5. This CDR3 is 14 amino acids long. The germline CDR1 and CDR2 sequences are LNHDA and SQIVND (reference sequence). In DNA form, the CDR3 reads TGTGCCAGTAGTATCTCACTAGCGGGAGGAGCGCAGTATTTT. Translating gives CASSISLAGGAQYF.

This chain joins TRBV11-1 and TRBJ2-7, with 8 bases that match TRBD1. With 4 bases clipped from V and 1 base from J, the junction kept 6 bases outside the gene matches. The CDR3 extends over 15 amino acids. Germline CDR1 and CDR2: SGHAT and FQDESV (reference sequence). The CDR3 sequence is CASSYTDRGSYEQYF. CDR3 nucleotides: TGTGCCAGCAGCTACACCGACAGGGGATCCTACGAGCAGTACTTC.

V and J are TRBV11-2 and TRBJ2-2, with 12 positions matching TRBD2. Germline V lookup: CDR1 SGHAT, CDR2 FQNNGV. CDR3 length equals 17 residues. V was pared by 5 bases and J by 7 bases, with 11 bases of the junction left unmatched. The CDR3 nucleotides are TGTGCCAGCAGCCTTCAATCAAGGACTAGCGGGATCGGGGAGCTGTTTTTT. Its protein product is CASSLQSRTSGIGELFF.

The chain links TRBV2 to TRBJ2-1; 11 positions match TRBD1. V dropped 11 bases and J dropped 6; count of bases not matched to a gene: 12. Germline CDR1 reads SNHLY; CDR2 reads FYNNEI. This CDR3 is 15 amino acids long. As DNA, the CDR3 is TGTGCCGGGATGCAGGACAGGGGGCTGGGCAATGAGCAGTTCTTC. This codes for CAGMQDRGLGNEQFF.

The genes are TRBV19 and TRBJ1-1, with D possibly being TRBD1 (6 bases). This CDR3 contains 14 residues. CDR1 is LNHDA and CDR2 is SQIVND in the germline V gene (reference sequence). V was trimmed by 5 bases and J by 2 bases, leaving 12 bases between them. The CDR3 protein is CASSPRTVNTEAFF. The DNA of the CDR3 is TGTGCCAGTAGTCCGCGGACAGTAAACACTGAAGCTTTCTTT.

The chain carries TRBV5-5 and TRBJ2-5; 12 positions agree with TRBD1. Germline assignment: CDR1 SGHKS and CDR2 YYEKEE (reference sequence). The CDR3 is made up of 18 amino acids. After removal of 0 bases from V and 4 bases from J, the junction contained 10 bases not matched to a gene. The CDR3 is CASSLAHLGQGARETQYF. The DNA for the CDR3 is TGTGCCAGCAGCTTGGCCCATCTGGGACAGGGGGCTCGAGAGACCCAGTACTTC.

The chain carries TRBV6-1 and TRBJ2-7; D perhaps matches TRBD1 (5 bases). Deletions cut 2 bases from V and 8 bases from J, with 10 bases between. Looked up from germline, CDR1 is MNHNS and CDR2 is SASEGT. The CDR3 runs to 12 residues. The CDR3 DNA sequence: TGTGCCAGCAGTGAATACCAGGGAAAGCAGTACTTC. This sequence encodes CASSEYQGKQYF.

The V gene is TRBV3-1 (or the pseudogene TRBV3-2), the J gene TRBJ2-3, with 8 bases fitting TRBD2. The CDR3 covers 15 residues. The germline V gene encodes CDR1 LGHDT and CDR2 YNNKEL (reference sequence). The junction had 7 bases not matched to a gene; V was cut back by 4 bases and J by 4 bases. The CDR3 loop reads CASSPRGVLPDTQYF. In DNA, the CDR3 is TGTGCCAGCAGCCCGCGGGGGGTCCTCCCAGATACGCAGTATTTT.

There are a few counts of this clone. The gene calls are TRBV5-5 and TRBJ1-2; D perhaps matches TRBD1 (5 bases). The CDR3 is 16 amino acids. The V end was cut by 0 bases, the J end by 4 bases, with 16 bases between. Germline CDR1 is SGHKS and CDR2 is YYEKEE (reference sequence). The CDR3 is CASSLAWGGGIYGYTF. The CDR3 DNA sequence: TGTGCCAGCAGCTTGGCCTGGGGCGGGGGTATCTATGGCTACACCTTC.

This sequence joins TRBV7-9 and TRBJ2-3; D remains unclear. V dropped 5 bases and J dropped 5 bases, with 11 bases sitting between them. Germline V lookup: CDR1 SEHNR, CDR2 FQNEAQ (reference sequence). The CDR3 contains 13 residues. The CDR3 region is CASSLNTVDTQYF. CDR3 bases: TGTGCCAGCAGCCTCAACACCGTAGATACGCAGTATTTT.

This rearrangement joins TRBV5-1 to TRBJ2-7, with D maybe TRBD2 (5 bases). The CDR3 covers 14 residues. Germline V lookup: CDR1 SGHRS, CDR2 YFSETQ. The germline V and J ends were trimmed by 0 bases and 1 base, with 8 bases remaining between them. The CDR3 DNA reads TGCGCCAGCAGCTTGGCTGGCGGGTCCTACGAGCAGTACTTC. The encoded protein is CASSLAGGSYEQYF. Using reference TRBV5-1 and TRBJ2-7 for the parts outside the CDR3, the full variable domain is KAGVTQTPRYLIKTRGQQVTLSCSPISGHRSVSWYQQTPGQGLQFLFEYFSETQRNKGNFPGRFSGRQFSNSRSEMNVSTLELGDSALYLCASSLAGGSYEQYFGPGTRLTVT.

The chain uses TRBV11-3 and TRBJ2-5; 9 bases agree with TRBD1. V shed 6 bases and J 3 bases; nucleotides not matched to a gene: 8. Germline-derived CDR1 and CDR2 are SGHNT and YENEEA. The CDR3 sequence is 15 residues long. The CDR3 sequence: CASRLEWTGEETQYF. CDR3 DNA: TGTGCCAGCAGATTGGAATGGACAGGGGAAGAGACCCAGTACTTC.

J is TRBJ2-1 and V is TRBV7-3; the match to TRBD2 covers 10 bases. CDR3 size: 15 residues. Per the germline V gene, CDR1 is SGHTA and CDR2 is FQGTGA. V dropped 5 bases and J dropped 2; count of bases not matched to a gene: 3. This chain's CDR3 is CASSDTSGTYNEQFF. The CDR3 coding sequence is TGTGCCAGCAGCGATACTAGCGGGACCTACAATGAGCAGTTCTTC.

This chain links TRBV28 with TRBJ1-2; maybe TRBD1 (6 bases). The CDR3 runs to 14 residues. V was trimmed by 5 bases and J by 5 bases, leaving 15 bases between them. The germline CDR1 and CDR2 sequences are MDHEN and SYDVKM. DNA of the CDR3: TGTGCCAGCAGTACCACAGGGAACAATTATGGCTACACCTTC. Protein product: CASSTTGNNYGYTF.

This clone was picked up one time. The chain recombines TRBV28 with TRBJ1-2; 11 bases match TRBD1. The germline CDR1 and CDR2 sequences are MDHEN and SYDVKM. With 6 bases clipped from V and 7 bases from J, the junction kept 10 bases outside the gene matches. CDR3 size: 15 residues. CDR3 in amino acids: CASSRGQGAASGYTF. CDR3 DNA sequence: TGTGCCAGCAGCCGCGGACAGGGGGCCGCCTCTGGCTACACCTTC.

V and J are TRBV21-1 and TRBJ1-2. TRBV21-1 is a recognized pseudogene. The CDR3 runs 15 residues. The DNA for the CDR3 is TGTGCCAGCAGCAGAGGAACCGCCGCGGTCTATGGCTACACCTTC. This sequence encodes CASSRGTAAVYGYTF.

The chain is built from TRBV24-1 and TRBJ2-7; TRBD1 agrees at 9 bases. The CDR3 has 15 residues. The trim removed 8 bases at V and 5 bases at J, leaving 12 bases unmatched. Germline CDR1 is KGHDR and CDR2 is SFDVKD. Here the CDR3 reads CATNIHRDREDEQYF. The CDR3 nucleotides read TGTGCCACCAATATACACCGGGACAGGGAGGACGAGCAGTACTTC.

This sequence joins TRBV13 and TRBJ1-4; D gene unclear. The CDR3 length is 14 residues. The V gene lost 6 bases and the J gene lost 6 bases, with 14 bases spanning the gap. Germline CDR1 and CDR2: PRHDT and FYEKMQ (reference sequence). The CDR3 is CASRRTGGDEKLFF. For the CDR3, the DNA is TGTGCCAGCAGGAGAACCGGCGGGGATGAAAAACTGTTTTTT.